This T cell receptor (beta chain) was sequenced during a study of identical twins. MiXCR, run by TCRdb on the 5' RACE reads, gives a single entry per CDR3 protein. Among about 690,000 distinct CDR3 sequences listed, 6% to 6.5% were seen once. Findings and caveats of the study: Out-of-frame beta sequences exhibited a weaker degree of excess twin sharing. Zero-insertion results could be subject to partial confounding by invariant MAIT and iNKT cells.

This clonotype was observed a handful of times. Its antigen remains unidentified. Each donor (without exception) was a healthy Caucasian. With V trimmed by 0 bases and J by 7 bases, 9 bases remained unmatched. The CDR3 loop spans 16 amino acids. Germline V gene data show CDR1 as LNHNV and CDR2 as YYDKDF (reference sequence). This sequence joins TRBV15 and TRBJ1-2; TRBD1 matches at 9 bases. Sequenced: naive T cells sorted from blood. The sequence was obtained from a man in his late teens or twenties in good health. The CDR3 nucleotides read TGTGCCACCAGCAGAGATGGGACAGGGACAGTAGGTGGCTACACCTTC. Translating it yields CATSRDGTGTVGGYTF. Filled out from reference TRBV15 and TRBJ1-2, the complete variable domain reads DAMVIQNPRYQVTQFGKPVTLSCSQTLNHNVMYWYQQKSSQAPKLLFHYYDKDFNNEADTPDNFQSRRPNTSFCFLDIRSPGLGDTAMYLCATSRDGTGTVGGYTFGSGTRLTVV.